This T cell receptor (beta chain) was recorded in a study of lymphopenia after photon versus proton radiotherapy. General study results and limits: Relative stability marked proton patients; photon patients lost diversity and naive cells.

Repertoires were generated with immunoSEQ multiplex PCR, while TCRdb's copy carries only in-frame clones and drops some. Altogether about 12,000 clones are present, approximately 88% being singletons, with the ten largest covering 3% to 3.5%. About this clone itself: Its antigen is unidentified.

Deletions cut 2 bases from V and 7 bases from J, with 11 bases between. Germline V gene data show CDR1 as SGHTA and CDR2 as FQGTGA. CDR3 size: 14 residues. This chain uses TRBV7-3 with TRBJ2-2; possible D gene TRBD2, 6 bases. The sequence derives from a man aged 60-69 years with pancreatic cancer. The sample in question was peripheral blood, obtained from a patient treated with proton-based radiotherapy. The CDR3 sequence is CASSLGGSNGELFF. CDR3 nucleotide sequence: TGTGCCAGCAGCTTAGGGGGGTCCAACGGGGAGCTGTTTTTT.